The clone carrying this TCR beta chain has more than one count but fewer than ten. There are 15 residues in the CDR3. Germline V gene data show CDR1 as LGHNA and CDR2 as YNFKEQ. Trimming took 0 bases from V and 5 from J; bases not matched to a gene: 6. The time point: newly diagnosed GD, antithyroid drugs for less than 3 months. The TCR library was made from RNA extracted from PBMCs. This record comes from a study of regulatory T cells in long-lasting Graves disease. Construction of TCR beta libraries relied on iRepertoire HTBI primers and on Arm-PCR targeting CDR3 regions. TCRdb passed the multiplex PCR reads through MiXCR, listing each CDR3 protein once. The table has about 450,000 distinct CDR3 sequences, approximately 15% seen once. These sequences were also reported in another study, on T cells in Graves' hyperthyroidism and ophthalmopathy.

V is TRBV4-2 and J is TRBJ2-5; TRBD2 matches at 7 bases. The origin of this receptor is a woman aged 45-65 years with Graves disease. The source was peripheral blood mononuclear cells (PBMCs), collected at new diagnosis, from a patient treated with antithyroid drugs. The CDR3 region is CASSQDGGTWETQYF. CDR3 DNA: TGTGCCAGCAGCCAAGACGGGGGGACTTGGGAGACCCAGTACTTC.